What follows describes a single TCR beta chain. The antigen is undetermined. Germline CDR1 and CDR2: MNHNS and SASEGT. The CDR3 contains 15 residues. V shed 1 base and J 3 bases; nucleotides not matched to a gene: 1. Assay used: immunoSEQ multiplex PCR; TCRdb lists only in-frame clones, some missing. The sample contains 550,000 to 600,000 clones, roughly 98% of which appear only once. In the naive CD8 group, cells lacked CD45RO and were positively selected for CCR7, so terminally differentiated effector memory CD45RA+ cells were left out. The data derive from a study of shared clonotypes between healthy human individuals. The study, taken as a whole, reports: Shared clonotypes across all four donors exceeded non-shared ones in generation probability. Tissues were not sampled, only blood, and their repertoires likely differ. The study found roughly 5% of naive CD4 clonotypes shared across several donors.

Sequenced: naive CD8+ T cells sorted from blood. The V and J genes are TRBV6-1 and TRBJ1-4; 8 bases agree with TRBD1. The TCR was taken from a man under 40 in good health. The CDR3 is CASSEEGQANEKLFF. The CDR3 DNA reads TGTGCCAGCAGTGAAGAGGGACAGGCTAATGAAAAACTGTTTTTT.